Below, one TCR beta chain is given with its context. This sample was included in a study of cytomegalovirus exposure and HLA in healthy donors. This CDR3 contains 17 residues. Primers for the PCR totalled 60 Vbeta and 13 Jbeta. The data were produced by immunoSEQ multiplex PCR, yet TCRdb's version contains in-frame clones alone and is incomplete. The sample shows about 180,000 clones, 77% of them seen only once. V is TRBV21-1 and J is TRBJ1-1; no check of the table's D call, TRBD1, against the DNA was made. TRBV21-1 is an annotated pseudogene. Material for sequencing was PBMCs. The TCR originated in a man between 18 and 35 years old in good health and CMV-seronegative. The CDR3 sequence: CASSNTERQGDVTEAFF. Here the CDR3 DNA reads TGTGCCAGCAGCAATACCGAGAGACAGGGGGATGTCACTGAAGCTTTCTTT.